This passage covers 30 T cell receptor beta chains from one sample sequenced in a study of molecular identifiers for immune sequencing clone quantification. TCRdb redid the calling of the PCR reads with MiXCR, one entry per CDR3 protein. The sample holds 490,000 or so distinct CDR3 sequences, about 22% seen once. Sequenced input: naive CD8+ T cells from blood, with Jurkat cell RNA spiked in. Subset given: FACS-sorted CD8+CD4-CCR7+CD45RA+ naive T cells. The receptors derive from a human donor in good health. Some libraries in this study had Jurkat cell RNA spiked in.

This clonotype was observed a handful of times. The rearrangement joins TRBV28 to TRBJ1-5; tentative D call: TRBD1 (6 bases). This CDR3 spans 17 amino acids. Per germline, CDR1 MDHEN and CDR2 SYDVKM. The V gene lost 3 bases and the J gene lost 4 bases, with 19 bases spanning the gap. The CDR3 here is CASSFNPFRQVNQPQHF. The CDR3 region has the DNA TGTGCCAGCAGTTTCAACCCCTTCCGACAGGTTAATCAGCCCCAGCATTTT.

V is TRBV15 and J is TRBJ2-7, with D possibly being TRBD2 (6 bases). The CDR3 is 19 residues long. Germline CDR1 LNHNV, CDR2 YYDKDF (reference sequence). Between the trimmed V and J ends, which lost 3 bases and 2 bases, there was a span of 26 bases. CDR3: CATSREGLGGGGSTYEQYF. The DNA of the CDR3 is TGTGCCACCAGCAGGGAGGGCCTGGGGGGAGGAGGTTCAACCTACGAGCAGTACTTC.

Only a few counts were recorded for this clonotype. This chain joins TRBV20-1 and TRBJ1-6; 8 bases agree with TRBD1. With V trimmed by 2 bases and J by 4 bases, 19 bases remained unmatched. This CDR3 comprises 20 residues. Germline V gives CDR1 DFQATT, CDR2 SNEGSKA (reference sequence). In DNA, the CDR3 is TGCAGTGCTAGATACACGGCCTCGATCGGCAGGGGGCCTTATAATTCACCCCTCCACTTT. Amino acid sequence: CSARYTASIGRGPYNSPLHF.

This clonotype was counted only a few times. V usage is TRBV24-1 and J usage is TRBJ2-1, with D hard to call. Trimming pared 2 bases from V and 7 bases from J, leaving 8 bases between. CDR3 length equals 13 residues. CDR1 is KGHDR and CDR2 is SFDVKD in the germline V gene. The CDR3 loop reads CATSDSGRNEQFF. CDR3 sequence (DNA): TGTGCCACCAGTGATTCCGGACGGAATGAGCAGTTCTTC.

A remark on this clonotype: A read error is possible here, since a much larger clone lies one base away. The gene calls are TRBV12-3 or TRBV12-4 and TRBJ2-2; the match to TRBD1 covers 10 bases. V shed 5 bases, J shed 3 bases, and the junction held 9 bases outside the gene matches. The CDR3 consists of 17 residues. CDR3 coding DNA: TGTGCCAGCAGTCTCGACAGGGGGCAGGGGGACACCGGGGAGCTGTTTTTT. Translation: CASSLDRGQGDTGELFF.

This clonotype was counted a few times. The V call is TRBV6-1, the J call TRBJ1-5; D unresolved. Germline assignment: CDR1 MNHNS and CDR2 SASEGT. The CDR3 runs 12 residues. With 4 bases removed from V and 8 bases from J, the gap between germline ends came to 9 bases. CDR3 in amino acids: CASSASYEPQHF. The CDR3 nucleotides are TGTGCCAGCAGTGCATCCTACGAGCCCCAGCATTTT.

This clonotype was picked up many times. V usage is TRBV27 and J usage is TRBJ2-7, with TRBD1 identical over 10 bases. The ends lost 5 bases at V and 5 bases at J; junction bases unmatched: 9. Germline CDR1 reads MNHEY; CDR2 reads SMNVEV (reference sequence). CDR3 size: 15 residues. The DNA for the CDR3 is TGTGCCAGCAGTCAACCGACAGGGGGCGGCGACGAGCAGTACTTC. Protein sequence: CASSQPTGGGDEQYF.

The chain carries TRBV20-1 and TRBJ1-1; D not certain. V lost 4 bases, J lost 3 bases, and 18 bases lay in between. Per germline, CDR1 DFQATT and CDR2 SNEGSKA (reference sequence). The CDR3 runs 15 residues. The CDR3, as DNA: TGCAGTGCTAAGGTGCTTCCAGGCACCGACACTGAAGCTTTCTTT. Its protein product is CSAKVLPGTDTEAFF.

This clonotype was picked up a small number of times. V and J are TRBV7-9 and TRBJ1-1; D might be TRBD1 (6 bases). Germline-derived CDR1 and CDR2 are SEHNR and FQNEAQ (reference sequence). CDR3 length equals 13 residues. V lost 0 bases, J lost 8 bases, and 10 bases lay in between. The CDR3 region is CASSLADGQEAFF. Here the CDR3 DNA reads TGTGCCAGCAGCTTAGCGGACGGACAGGAAGCTTTCTTT.

DNA of the CDR3: TGTGCCAGCAGTTCCCGTAGGACGGTGATCACAGATACGCAGTATTTT. Its protein is CASSSRRTVITDTQYF. The chain joins TRBV6-5 to TRBJ2-3; D remains unclear. V lost 4 bases to trimming and J lost 2 bases, with 16 bases between them. The CDR3 length is 16 residues. Germline assignment: CDR1 MNHEY and CDR2 SVGAGI.

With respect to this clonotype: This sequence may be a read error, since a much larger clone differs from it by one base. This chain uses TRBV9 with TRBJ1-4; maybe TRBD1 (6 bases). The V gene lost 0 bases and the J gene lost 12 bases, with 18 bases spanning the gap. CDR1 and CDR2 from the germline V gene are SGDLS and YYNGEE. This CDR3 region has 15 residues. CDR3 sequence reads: CASSVDWGQDEELFF. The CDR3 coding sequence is TGTGCCAGCAGCGTAGATTGGGGGCAGGACGAAGAACTGTTTTTT.

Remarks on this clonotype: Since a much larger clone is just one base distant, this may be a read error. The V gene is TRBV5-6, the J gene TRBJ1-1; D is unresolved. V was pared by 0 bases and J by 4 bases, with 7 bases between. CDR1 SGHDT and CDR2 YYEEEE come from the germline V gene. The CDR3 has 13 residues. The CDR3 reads CASSLGTFTEAFF. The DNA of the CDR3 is TGTGCCAGCAGCTTGGGGACGTTCACTGAAGCTTTCTTT. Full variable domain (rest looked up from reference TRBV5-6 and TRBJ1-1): DAGVTQSPTHLIKTRGQQVTLRCSPKSGHDTVSWYQQALGQGPQFIFQYYEEEERQRGNFPDRFSGHQFPNYSSELNVNALLLGDSALYLCASSLGTFTEAFFGQGTRLTVV.

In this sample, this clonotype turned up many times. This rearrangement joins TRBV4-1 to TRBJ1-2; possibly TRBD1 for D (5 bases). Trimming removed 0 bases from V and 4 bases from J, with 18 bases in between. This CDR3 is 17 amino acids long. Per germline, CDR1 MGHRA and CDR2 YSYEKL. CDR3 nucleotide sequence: TGCGCCAGCAGCCAAGATCCAGGGACCCCTGGAGGCTATGGCTACACCTTC. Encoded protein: CASSQDPGTPGGYGYTF.

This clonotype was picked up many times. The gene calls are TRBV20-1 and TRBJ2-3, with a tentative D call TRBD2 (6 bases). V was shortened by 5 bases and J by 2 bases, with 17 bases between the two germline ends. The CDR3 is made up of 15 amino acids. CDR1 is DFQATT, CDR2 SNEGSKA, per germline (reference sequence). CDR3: CSAVSASDVTDTQYF. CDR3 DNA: TGCAGTGCTGTTTCAGCTAGCGACGTCACAGATACGCAGTATTTT.

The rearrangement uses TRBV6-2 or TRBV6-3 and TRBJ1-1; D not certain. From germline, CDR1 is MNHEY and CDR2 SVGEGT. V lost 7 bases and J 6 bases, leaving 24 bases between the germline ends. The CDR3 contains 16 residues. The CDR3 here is CASTSPSGAQSAEAFF. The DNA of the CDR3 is TGTGCCAGCACCTCCCCGTCGGGAGCCCAGTCCGCTGAAGCTTTCTTT.

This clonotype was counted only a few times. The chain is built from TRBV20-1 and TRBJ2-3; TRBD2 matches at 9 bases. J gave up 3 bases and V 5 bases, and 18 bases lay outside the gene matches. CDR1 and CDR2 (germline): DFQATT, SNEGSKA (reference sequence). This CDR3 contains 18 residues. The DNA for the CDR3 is TGCAGTGCTTCCTCAGGGCGGGAGGGCCCTTTGGGGACAGATACGCAGTATTTT. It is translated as CSASSGREGPLGTDTQYF.

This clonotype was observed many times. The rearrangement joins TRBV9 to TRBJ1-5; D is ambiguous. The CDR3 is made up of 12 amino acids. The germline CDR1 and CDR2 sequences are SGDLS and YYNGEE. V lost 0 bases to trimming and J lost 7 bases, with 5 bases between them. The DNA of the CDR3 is TGTGCCAGCAGCGTAGGCGGGCAGCCCCAGCATTTT. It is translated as CASSVGGQPQHF.

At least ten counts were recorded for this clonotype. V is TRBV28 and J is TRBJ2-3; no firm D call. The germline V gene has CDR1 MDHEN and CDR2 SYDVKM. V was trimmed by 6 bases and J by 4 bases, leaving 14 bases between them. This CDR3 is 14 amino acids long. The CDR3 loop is CASSVDPEPDTQYF. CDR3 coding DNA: TGTGCCAGCAGCGTGGACCCGGAGCCAGATACGCAGTATTTT.

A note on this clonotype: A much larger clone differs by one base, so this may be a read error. The CDR3 loop is CASSQDWRLLLSGNTIYF. The CDR3 DNA reads as TGCGCCAGCAGCCAAGATTGGAGGCTCCTCCTCTCTGGAAACACCATATATTTT. This chain connects TRBV4-3 to TRBJ1-3; D is uncertain. The length of the CDR3 is 18 residues. CDR1 is LGHNA and CDR2 is YSLEER in the germline V gene. Trimming took 0 bases from V and 0 from J, leaving 15 bases between them.

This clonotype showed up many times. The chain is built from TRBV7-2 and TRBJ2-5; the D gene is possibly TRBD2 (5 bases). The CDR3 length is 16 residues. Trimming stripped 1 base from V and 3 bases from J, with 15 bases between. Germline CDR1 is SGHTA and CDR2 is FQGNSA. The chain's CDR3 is CASSLGTSLNKETQYF. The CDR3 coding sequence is TGTGCCAGCAGCTTAGGTACTAGTCTTAATAAAGAGACCCAGTACTTC.

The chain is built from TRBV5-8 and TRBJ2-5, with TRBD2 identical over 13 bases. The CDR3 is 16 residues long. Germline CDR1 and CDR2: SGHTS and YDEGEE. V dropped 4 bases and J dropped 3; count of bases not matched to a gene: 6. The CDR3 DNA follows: TGTGCCAGCAGCCCTGGACTAGCGGGGGCCAAAGAGACCCAGTACTTC. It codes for CASSPGLAGAKETQYF.

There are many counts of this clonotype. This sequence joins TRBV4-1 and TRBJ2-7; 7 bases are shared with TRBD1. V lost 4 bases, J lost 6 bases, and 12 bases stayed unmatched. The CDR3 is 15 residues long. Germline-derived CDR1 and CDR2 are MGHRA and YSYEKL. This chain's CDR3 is CASSLEGAFSPEQYF. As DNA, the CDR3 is TGCGCCAGCAGCCTCGAGGGGGCTTTCTCGCCCGAGCAGTACTTC.

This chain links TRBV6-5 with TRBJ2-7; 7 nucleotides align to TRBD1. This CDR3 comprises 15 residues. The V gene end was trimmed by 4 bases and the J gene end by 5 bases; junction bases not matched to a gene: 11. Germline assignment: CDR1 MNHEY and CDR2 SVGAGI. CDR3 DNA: TGTGCCAGCAGTTTAAGACAGGGATCATTCCACGAGCAGTACTTC. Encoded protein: CASSLRQGSFHEQYF.

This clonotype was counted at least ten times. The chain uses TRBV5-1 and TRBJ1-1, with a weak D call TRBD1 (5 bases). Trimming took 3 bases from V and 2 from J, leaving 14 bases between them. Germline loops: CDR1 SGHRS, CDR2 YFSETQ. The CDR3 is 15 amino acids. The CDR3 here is CASSWGTRGNTEAFF. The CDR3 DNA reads TGCGCCAGCAGCTGGGGGACGAGGGGCAACACTGAAGCTTTCTTT.

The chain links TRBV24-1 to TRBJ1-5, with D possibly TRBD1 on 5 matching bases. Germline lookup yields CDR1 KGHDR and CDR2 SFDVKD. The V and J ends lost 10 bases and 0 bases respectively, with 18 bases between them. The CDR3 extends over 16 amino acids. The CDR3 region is CATQDSDTYSNQPQHF. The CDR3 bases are TGTGCCACACAGGACTCTGACACTTATAGCAATCAGCCCCAGCATTTT.

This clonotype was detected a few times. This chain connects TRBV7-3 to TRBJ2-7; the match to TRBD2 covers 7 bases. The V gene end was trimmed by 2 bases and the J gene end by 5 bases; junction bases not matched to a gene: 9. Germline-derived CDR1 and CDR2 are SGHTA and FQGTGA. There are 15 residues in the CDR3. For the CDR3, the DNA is TGTGCCAGCAGCTTATTCGGCGGGAGTAGCGACGAGCAGTACTTC. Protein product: CASSLFGGSSDEQYF.

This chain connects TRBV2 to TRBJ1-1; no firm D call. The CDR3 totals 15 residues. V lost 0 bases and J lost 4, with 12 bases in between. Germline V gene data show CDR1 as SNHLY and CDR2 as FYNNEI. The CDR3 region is CASSEAYLGGTEAFF. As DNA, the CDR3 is TGTGCCAGCAGTGAAGCGTACTTAGGTGGCACTGAAGCTTTCTTT.

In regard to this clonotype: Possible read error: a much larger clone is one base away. The CDR3 sequence: CASSQDWGGDERYF. The CDR3 DNA sequence: TGCGCCAGCAGCCAAGATTGGGGGGGTGACGAGCGGTACTTC. The J gene is TRBJ2-7, the V gene TRBV4-1; TRBD2 agrees at 7 bases. Germline loops: CDR1 MGHRA, CDR2 YSYEKL. The CDR3 runs 14 residues.

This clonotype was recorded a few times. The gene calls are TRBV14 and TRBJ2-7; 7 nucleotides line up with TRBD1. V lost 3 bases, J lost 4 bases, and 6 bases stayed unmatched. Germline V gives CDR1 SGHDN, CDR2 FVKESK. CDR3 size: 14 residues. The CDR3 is CASSQHRGTYEQYF. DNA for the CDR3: TGTGCCAGCAGCCAGCACAGGGGAACATACGAGCAGTACTTC. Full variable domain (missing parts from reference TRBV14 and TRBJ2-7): EAGVTQFPSHSVIEKGQTVTLRCDPISGHDNLYWYRRVMGKEIKFLLHFVKESKQDESGMPNNRFLAERTGGTYSTLKVQPAELEDSGVYFCASSQHRGTYEQYFGPGTRLTVT.

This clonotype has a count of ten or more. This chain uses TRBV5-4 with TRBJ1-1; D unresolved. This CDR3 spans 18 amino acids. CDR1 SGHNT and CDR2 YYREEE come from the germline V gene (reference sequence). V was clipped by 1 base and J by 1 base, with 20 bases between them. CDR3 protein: CASSLPSGRLGPNTEAFF. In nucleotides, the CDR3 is TGTGCCAGCAGCTTGCCGAGTGGTCGCCTGGGCCCGAACACTGAAGCTTTCTTT.